This T cell receptor beta chain originates from a study of cytomegalovirus exposure and HLA in healthy donors. Overall study results and limits: Later on, an analysis found that several of the most significant clusters appeared to be linked to common viral pathogens, which included parvovirus B19.

This PCR relied on a set of 60 Vbeta primers and 13 Jbeta primers. The table came from immunoSEQ multiplex PCR; TCRdb's copy has only in-frame clones and leaves some out. The sample contains 250,000 or so clones, 85% to 95% of which appear only once. Worth noting for this clone: Its antigen is still unknown.

Germline CDR1 SGHNT, CDR2 YENEEA. The CDR3 totals 15 residues. Trimming cost V 3 bases and J 1 base, with 9 bases left between them. This TCR was sampled from a girl aged 2 to 10 in good health and CMV-seronegative. The chain links TRBV11-3 to TRBJ2-2, with D possibly being TRBD2 (6 bases). The sequenced material came from PBMCs. The CDR3 DNA reads TGTGCCAGCAGCTTGGTCGGGGGGAACACCGGGGAGCTGTTTTTT. This translates into CASSLVGGNTGELFF.